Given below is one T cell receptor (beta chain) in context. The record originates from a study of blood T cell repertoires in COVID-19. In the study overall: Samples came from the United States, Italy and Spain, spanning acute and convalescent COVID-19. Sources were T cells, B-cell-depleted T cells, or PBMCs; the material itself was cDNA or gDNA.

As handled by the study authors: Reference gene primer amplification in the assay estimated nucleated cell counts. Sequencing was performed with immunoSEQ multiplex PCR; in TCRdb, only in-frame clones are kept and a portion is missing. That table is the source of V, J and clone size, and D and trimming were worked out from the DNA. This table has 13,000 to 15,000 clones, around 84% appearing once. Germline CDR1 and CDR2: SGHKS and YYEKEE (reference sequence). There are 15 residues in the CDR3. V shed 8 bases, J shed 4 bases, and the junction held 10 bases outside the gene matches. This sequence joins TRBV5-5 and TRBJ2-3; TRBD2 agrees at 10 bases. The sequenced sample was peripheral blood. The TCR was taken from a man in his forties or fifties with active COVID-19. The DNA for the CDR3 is TGTGCCAGTAAACCCGGACTAGCGGTTTCAGATACGCAGTATTTT. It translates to CASKPGLAVSDTQYF.